This TCR beta chain was captured by sequencing in a study of CD4 T cells in relation to SARS-CoV-2 and coronaviruses (dated by TCRdb to about 2021). Context from the whole study: In the ViraFEST assay, PBMCs were grown with antigen for nine to eleven days, and TCR beta CDR3s were then sequenced to identify antigen-specific clonal expansions. The full convalescent cohort of roughly eleven patients had a median age of roughly 35 years, ranging from roughly 21 to 80 years. The approximately 12 convalescent patients included 8 males and 4 females; two subjects were Hispanic. Patient-derived lymphoblastoid cell lines were used to map the HLA restriction of shared crossreactive spike epitopes. At the level of individual TCR clonotypes, the study evaluated whether memory CD4+ T cells crossreact between the spike proteins of SARS-CoV-2 and those of common cold coronaviruses. The Adaptive Biotechnologies TCR-sequencing kit was used to sequence samples from a few pre-COVID donors and the naive versus memory experiments, while other data came from Illumina-based sequencing. A different TCR-beta assay, based on Illumina, was used to sequence expansion assays from other donors in the study.

Overall results and qualifications from the work: Sequencing naive versus memory cells indicated that the assay picks up memory recall responses, not primary responses primed during culture. Pre-pandemic and post-infection samples were not both contributed by any donor, so tracing of the source of pre-existing responses was limited. Crossreactive clones showed significantly weaker SARS-CoV-2-driven expansion than monoreactive clones, consistent with antigenic imprinting. Crossreactivity analysis was centred on spike protein, so crossreactivity against other viral proteins was not assessed. Memory CD4+ clonotypes crossrecognizing SARS-CoV-2 and at least one common cold coronavirus spike were found in around 65% of donors. The study was limited by small numbers of patients and tested TCRs.

In the case of this clone: Its antigen remains undetermined. Base qualities are not recorded, but no much larger clone differs from it by a single base.

V gives up 2 bases and J gives up 5 bases, and the segment between their germline ends measures 7 bases. Including the terminal cysteine and phenylalanine, the CDR3 comprises 12 residues. The entry retains the CDR3 DNA only, 36 bases that are in frame from base 1. CDR1 and CDR2 are drawn from the germline V gene: KGHSH, LQKENI. DNA from CEF-cultured naive and memory CD4+ T cells underwent immunoSEQ TCR-beta sequencing at survey level. The original methods were these. Preprocessing removed nonproductive sequences and CDR3s not starting with C, not ending with F or W, or shorter than 7 amino acids. The MANAFEST web app was used to call antigen-specific clonotypes on the basis of expansion compared with the reference and with other culture wells. To be counted as positive, a clone had to show significant expansion compared with the reference culture, at an FDR below 0.05, in 2 of 3 replicate wells. To be called positive, a clone also had to show significant expansion compared with every other tandem well and an odds ratio greater than 5. Cultured and uncultured naive and memory CD4+ repertoires were searched for CDR3s previously identified as spike- and CEF-reactive. CDR3 homology was quantified as pairwise Levenshtein distance, calculated with the stringdist R package after three terminal residues were trimmed from each end. Held by TCRdb, this immuneACCESS table contains in-frame sequences only and omits some clones. Under half of the omission traces to an unresolved V gene where checked; the cause of the rest is unknown. The V and J calls and clone size were taken over from that table, and D and trimming were inferred from the DNA. In this sample the table shows more than 35,000 clones, 77% of which occur a single time. The ten largest account for less than 3.5% of the sample.

Naive and memory CD4+ T cells were separated from cryopreserved PBMCs by CD4 enrichment followed by EasySep naive CD4+ T cell enrichment. Sorted naive or memory CD4+ T cells (about 99,000) were cultured 1:1 with T cell-depleted PBMCs and CEF peptides for over 9 days. Triplicate replicate wells were generally used for each peptide culture condition. PBMCs were isolated from leukapheresis product or whole blood by Ficoll-Paque PLUS gradient centrifugation. PBMCs were either cryopreserved at -140 degrees C or used fresh in the expansion assay. The QIAamp Micro DNA Kit was used to extract genomic DNA from the CD4+ T cells.

The source material was memory CD4+ T cells from PBMCs, cultured in vitro. Interpreted using the paper, the cell subset or site label stands for: memory (non-naive) CD4+ T cells. The sequence came from an adult with COVID-19. The chain is made from TRBV18 and TRBJ2-7; the D gene remains uncertain. In nucleotide form, the sequence is TGTGCCAGCTCACCAGCAGACGACGAGCAGTACTTC. Translated, this gives CASSPADDEQYF.